The 11 T cell receptor beta chains presented below share a single source sample, sequenced in a study of control samples from healthy donors and cancer patients. Data came from immunoSEQ multiplex PCR; TCRdb stores just in-frame clones and leaves some out. The data hold tens of thousands of clones, with over 75% observed a single time. The specimen sequenced was PBMCs. The receptors stem from a woman in her fifties or sixties with head and neck cancer.

The CDR3 region has the DNA TGTGCCAGTAATGGCCCCAATCAGCCCCAGCATTTT. Its translation: CASNGPNQPQHF. The chain recombines TRBV19 with TRBJ1-5, with D hard to call. Germline V gene sequence: CDR1 LNHDA, CDR2 SQIVND (reference sequence). V was cut by 7 bases and J by 3 bases, with 7 bases left in between. The CDR3 contains 12 residues.

This rearrangement joins TRBV19 to TRBJ2-7; D gene ambiguous. Germline-derived CDR1 and CDR2 are LNHDA and SQIVND (reference sequence). V was trimmed by 2 bases and J by 2 bases, leaving 4 bases between them. This CDR3 is built from 12 residues. The CDR3 reads CASSINTYEQYF. For the CDR3, the DNA is TGTGCCAGTAGTATAAATACCTACGAGCAGTACTTC.

The CDR3, as DNA: TGTGCCAGCAGGTGGACAGGGAGCAATGAGCAGTTCTTC. Its translation is CASRWTGSNEQFF. This chain connects TRBV7-9 to TRBJ2-1, with 8 bases that match TRBD1. Germline V gene data show CDR1 as SEHNR and CDR2 as FQNEAQ (reference sequence). The CDR3 covers 13 residues. The V gene end was trimmed by 6 bases and the J gene end by 6 bases; junction bases not matched to a gene: 4.

The J gene is TRBJ2-7, the V gene TRBV28; D gene ambiguous. Trimming removed 11 bases at V and 1 base at J, with 18 bases between. In germline, CDR1 is MDHEN, CDR2 SYDVKM. The CDR3 is made up of 14 amino acids. The chain's CDR3 is CACRMGLGSYEQYF. The CDR3 DNA sequence: TGTGCCTGCCGAATGGGCCTAGGGTCCTACGAGCAGTACTTC.

The chain is built from TRBV5-4 and TRBJ1-2; D may be TRBD1 (5 bases). The germline V gene has CDR1 SGHNT and CDR2 YYREEE (reference sequence). The CDR3 spans 15 residues. Trimming shortened V by 4 bases and J by 5 bases, and 18 bases separated the two germline ends. Written as DNA, the CDR3 is TGTGCCAGCAGCCAAGCTGGGGGAGATTGGTATGGCTACACCTTC. This translates into CASSQAGGDWYGYTF.

The sample holds a few counts of this clone. The V call is TRBV15, the J call TRBJ1-6; maybe TRBD1 (5 bases). The CDR3 sequence is 16 residues long. Trimming removed 3 bases at V and 7 bases at J, with 16 bases between. Germline V CDR1 and CDR2: LNHNV, YYDKDF (reference sequence). CDR3 region: CATSSVTRGYNSPLHF. The DNA of the CDR3 is TGTGCCACCAGCAGTGTTACTAGGGGTTACAATTCACCCCTCCACTTT.

This chain joins TRBV7-2 and TRBJ1-1; D is ambiguous. Germline CDR1 reads SGHTA; CDR2 reads FQGNSA. Trimming removed 1 base from V and 1 base from J, with 7 bases in between. The CDR3 consists of 14 residues. CDR3 DNA sequence: TGTGCCAGCAGCTTAGATCGCAGGAACACTGAAGCTTTCTTT. Amino acid sequence: CASSLDRRNTEAFF.

CDR3: CASSSAKETQYF. CDR3 sequence (DNA): TGTGCCAGCAGTTCCGCGAAAGAGACCCAGTACTTC. The chain uses TRBV28 and TRBJ2-5; D unclear. This CDR3 has 12 residues. Germline lookup yields CDR1 MDHEN and CDR2 SYDVKM. The V end was cut by 4 bases, the J end by 3 bases, with 6 bases between. The complete variable domain, with remaining parts taken from reference TRBV28 and TRBJ2-5, reads DVKVTQSSRYLVKRTGEKVFLECVQDMDHENMFWYRQDPGLGLRLIYFSYDVKMKEKGDIPEGYSVSREKKERFSLILESASTNQTSMYLCASSSAKETQYFGPGTRLLVL.

The V call is TRBV7-2, the J call TRBJ1-1, with unresolved D. The ends were cut back, 5 bases at V and 1 base at J, with 11 bases in the middle. CDR1 is SGHTA, CDR2 FQGNSA, per germline. The CDR3 extends over 14 amino acids. In DNA form, the CDR3 reads TGTGCCAGCAGCCACTCGTTGAAGAACACTGAAGCTTTCTTT. It specifies CASSHSLKNTEAFF.

The table lists this clone with a few counts. This chain connects TRBV19 to TRBJ1-1; D is ambiguous. V was cut by 3 bases and J by 4 bases, with 9 bases left in between. Germline values: CDR1 LNHDA, CDR2 SQIVND (reference sequence). The CDR3 covers 13 residues. The CDR3 loop is CASSMAPSTEAFF. As DNA, the CDR3 is TGTGCCAGTAGTATGGCTCCTTCCACTGAAGCTTTCTTT.

This clone was counted between two and nine times. The rearrangement links TRBV7-3 to TRBJ1-1, with 11 positions matching TRBD1. Unmatched junction bases numbered 7, after V lost 4 bases and J lost 3 bases. The CDR3 loop spans 16 amino acids. In germline, CDR1 is SGHTA, CDR2 FQGTGA. The CDR3 region has the DNA TGTGCCAGCAGCTCCGGAGGACAGGGGGCCCACACTGAAGCTTTCTTT. Translated, it gives CASSSGGQGAHTEAFF.